This T cell receptor beta chain was captured by sequencing in a study of T cell responses to AZD1222 COVID-19 vaccine. At the level of the study: Pooled samples include second doses given at about 4 or 12 weeks.

Sequenced by immunoSEQ multiplex PCR; TCRdb stores in-frame clones only, minus some. The profile shows roughly 130,000 clones, 80% to 90% of them singletons. This CDR3 contains 14 residues. Germline V lookup: CDR1 ENHRY, CDR2 SYGVKD. The V end was cut by 4 bases, the J end by 8 bases, with 14 bases between. Study outcomes and limitations: Unmutated regions of variants are reportedly targeted by nearly half of spike-specific TCRs. It should be noted that donors were predominantly white British and more often female, and clonal diversity was possibly underestimated. Spike-specific TCR breadth and depth both grew after two AZD1222 doses.

Concerning this clone itself: The antigen is undetermined.

This clonotype was sampled from an adult in good health. This rearrangement joins TRBV10-3 to TRBJ1-4, with D unresolved. The input for sequencing was peripheral blood, taken on day 0 of AZD1222 vaccination. Here the CDR3 DNA reads TGTGCCATCAGTGTGGGGTGGGAGAGCGAAAAACTGTTTTTT. Its protein product is CAISVGWESEKLFF.